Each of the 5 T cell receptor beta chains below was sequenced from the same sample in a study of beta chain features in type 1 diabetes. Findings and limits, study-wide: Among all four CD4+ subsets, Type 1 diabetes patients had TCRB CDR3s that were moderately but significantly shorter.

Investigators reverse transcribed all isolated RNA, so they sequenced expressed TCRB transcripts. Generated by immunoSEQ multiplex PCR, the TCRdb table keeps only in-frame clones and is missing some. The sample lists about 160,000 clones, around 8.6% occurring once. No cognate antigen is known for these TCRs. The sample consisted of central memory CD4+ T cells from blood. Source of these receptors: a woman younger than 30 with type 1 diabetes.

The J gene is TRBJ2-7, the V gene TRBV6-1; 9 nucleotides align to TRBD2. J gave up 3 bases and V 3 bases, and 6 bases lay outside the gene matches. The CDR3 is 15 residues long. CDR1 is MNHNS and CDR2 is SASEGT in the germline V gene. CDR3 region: CASSDRTSVRYEQYF. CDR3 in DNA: TGTGCCAGCAGTGACCGGACTAGCGTGCGCTACGAGCAGTACTTC.

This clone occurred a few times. DNA of the CDR3: TGCGCCAGCAGCCATTCGTGGACAGGGGAAGATACGCAGTATTTT. This sequence encodes CASSHSWTGEDTQYF. V is TRBV4-3 and J is TRBJ2-3; 9 bases are a match to TRBD1. The CDR3 has 15 amino acids. Trimming cost V 3 bases and J 5 bases; bases outside gene matches: 6. Germline loops: CDR1 LGHNA, CDR2 YSLEER.

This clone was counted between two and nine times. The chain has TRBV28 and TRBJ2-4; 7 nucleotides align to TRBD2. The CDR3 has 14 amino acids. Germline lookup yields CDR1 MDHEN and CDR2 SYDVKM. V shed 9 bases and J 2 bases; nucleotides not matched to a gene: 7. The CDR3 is CASSGGGSKNIQYF. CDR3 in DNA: TGTGCCAGTTCTGGGGGGGGGTCCAAAAACATTCAGTACTTC.

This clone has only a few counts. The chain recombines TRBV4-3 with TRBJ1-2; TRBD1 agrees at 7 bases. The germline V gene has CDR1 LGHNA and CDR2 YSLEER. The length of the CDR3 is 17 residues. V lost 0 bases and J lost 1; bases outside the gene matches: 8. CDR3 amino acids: CASSQEPGQFYNYGYTF. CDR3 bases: TGCGCCAGCAGCCAAGAACCGGGACAGTTTTATAACTATGGCTACACCTTC.

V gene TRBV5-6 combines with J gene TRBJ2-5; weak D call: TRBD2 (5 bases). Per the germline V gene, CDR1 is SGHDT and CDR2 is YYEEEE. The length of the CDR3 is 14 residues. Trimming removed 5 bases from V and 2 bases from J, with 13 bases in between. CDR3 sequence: CASSQTGSQETQYF. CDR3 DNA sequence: TGTGCCAGCAGTCAAACGGGAAGTCAAGAGACCCAGTACTTC.